Listed here is a single TCR beta chain. The target antigen is unknown. The junction and the germline gene differ at one end; a read error may be behind it. From germline, CDR1 is SEHNR and CDR2 FQNEAQ (reference sequence). The CDR3 extends over 14 amino acids. The sample is drawn from a study of T cells in Graves' hyperthyroidism and ophthalmopathy. Amplified TCR beta CDR3 regions came from RNA transcripts. In the first-round RT-PCR of the TCR CDR3, the HTBI primer set was used. MiXCR, run by TCRdb on the multiplex PCR reads, gives a single entry per CDR3 protein. The repertoire holds about 760,000 distinct CDR3 sequences, with about a third as singletons. Study results and caveats: The model anticipated ophthalmopathy a median around six months pre-onset.

The sequenced sample was blood. The sequence derives from a woman between 35 and 50 years old with Graves' hyperthyroidism. The chain carries TRBV7-9 and TRBJ2-5, with D hard to call. The CDR3 loop reads CASSQEMPPETQYF. The CDR3 DNA follows: TGCGCCAGCAGCCAAGAAATGCCCCCAGAGACCCAGTACTTC.